This T cell receptor (beta chain) was found in a study of blood T cell repertoires in COVID-19. The overall study: Collection of acute and convalescent COVID-19 samples took place in the United States, Italy and Spain. T cells, B-cell-depleted T cells, or PBMCs supplied cDNA or gDNA.

In the original workflow: How many nucleated cells were present was estimated from reference gene primer amplification. Data came from immunoSEQ multiplex PCR; TCRdb stores just in-frame clones and leaves some out. The DNA gave D and trimming, while V, J and clone size come from that table. The repertoire holds some 96,000 clones, with about nine tenths as singletons. Looked up from germline, CDR1 is GTSNPN and CDR2 is SVGIG (reference sequence). This CDR3 spans 13 amino acids. The ends lost 5 bases at V and 7 bases at J; junction bases unmatched: 9. The receptor was derived from a man aged 60 to 69 with acute or convalescent COVID-19. Sequencing was performed on peripheral blood. The V gene is TRBV30, the J gene TRBJ1-1, with 8 bases identical to TRBD1. CDR3 nucleotide sequence: TGTGCCTGGCACGGACAGGGAGCACATGAAGCTTTCTTT. As protein: CAWHGQGAHEAFF.